This T cell receptor (beta chain) was found in a study of T cell responses to AZD1222 COVID-19 vaccine. This CDR3 has 14 amino acids. Trimming cost V 0 bases and J 4 bases, with 10 bases left between them. Germline assignment: CDR1 SGHRS and CDR2 YFSETQ. Findings of the study overall: Increased Spike-specific TCR breadth and depth were observed after two AZD1222 doses. Close to half of all spike-specific TCRs reportedly target regions of the variants that are unmutated. Recipients of AZD1222 seropositive at baseline numbered only 5 or 6. The donor cohort was predominantly white British with a female majority, and clonal diversity may have been underestimated.

This table comes from immunoSEQ multiplex PCR, and its TCRdb copy is limited to in-frame clones, with some not included. The table includes around 88,000 clones, 88% detected once. Comments on this clone: Its matching antigen is unknown.

The chain uses TRBV5-1 and TRBJ1-1; the D is unclear. The receptor was isolated from an adult in good health. Sequencing used peripheral blood, obtained on day 0 of MenACWY control vaccination. CDR3 coding DNA: TGCGCCAGCAGCTTGGGTGGACCGAGCACTGAAGCTTTCTTT. Its protein product is CASSLGGPSTEAFF. Drawing the rest from reference TRBV5-1 and TRBJ1-1, the complete variable domain is KAGVTQTPRYLIKTRGQQVTLSCSPISGHRSVSWYQQTPGQGLQFLFEYFSETQRNKGNFPGRFSGRQFSNSRSEMNVSTLELGDSALYLCASSLGGPSTEAFFGQGTRLTVV.